This TCR beta chain was captured by sequencing in a study of OX40 agonist ivuxolimab in advanced cancers. Study information: With a range of about 23 to 85, age averaged approximately 54 years, and approximately 83% were male. Findings of the study overall: With doses of 0.1 to 3.0 mg/kg, CD4+ and CD8+ blood T cells had undergone clonal expansion by week 6. Determination of antigen specificity was not performed for the expanded peripheral T cells.

There are 13 residues in the CDR3. The germline CDR1 and CDR2 sequences are MDHEN and SYDVKM. V lost 2 bases and J 8 bases, leaving 12 bases between the germline ends. Sampling of blood occurred at baseline, cycle 4 day 1, and cycle 7 day 1. This table comes from immunoSEQ multiplex PCR, and its TCRdb copy is limited to in-frame clones, with some not included. The sample lists roughly 60,000 clones, roughly nine tenths occurring once. Regarding this clone: Its antigen remains unidentified.

The starting material was CD4+ or CD8+ T cells sorted from blood, obtained in a trial of the OX40 agonist ivuxolimab. This chain links TRBV28 with TRBJ1-2; D is unclear. This sequence originates from an adult with an advanced solid tumor such as melanoma, head and neck, liver or kidney cancer. This chain's CDR3 is CASSLVSSSGYTF. The DNA for the CDR3 is TGTGCCAGCAGTTTAGTGTCCTCGTCGGGCTACACCTTC.